A single sample gave rise to the 14 T cell receptor beta chains below, sequenced in a study of early T cells in non-severe SARS-CoV-2 infection (dated by TCRdb to about 2021). The method behind the library was 5' RACE. For sequencing, a NextSeq 500 was employed. Through fastp at Q25 and MiXCR, TCRdb rebuilt clones from the public reads, retaining in-frame beta chains. Every CDR3 protein is listed once, alongside the most common genes and DNA of its rows. The sample table shows over 30,000 distinct CDR3 sequences, and 5.7% are seen once. Jointly, the top ten make up roughly 5.5% of the sample. The sequencing input was whole blood. The source of these receptors is an adult who was a healthcare worker with PCR-confirmed SARS-CoV-2 infection or an uninfected control (not recorded which).

The sample holds many counts of this clonotype. This chain uses TRBV20-1 with TRBJ1-1, with D unclear. The CDR3 covers 15 residues. Germline V gives CDR1 DFQATT, CDR2 SNEGSKA (reference sequence). Trimming took 3 bases from V and 0 from J, leaving 14 bases between them. The CDR3 DNA is TGCAGTGCTAGGGAGAGACGGGGAATGAACACTGAAGCTTTCTTT. This translates into CSARERRGMNTEAFF.

The rearrangement uses TRBV7-9 and TRBJ1-2; D is uncertain. Germline assignment: CDR1 SEHNR and CDR2 FQNEAQ (reference sequence). With 5 bases removed from V and 2 bases from J, the gap between germline ends came to 12 bases. This CDR3 has 14 amino acids. CDR3: CASSQPGENYGYTF. CDR3 sequence (DNA): TGTGCCAGCAGCCAACCCGGCGAGAACTATGGCTACACCTTC.

This clonotype appeared a few times. CDR3 DNA sequence: TGTGCCTGGAGTGTTGGGAACAGCCGGGGCTACGGGGAGCTGTTTTTT. Residues: CAWSVGNSRGYGELFF. The chain links TRBV30 to TRBJ2-2; D assignment may be TRBD1 or TRBD2 (5 bases each). Trimming stripped 0 bases from V and 7 bases from J, with 18 bases between. CDR3 size: 16 residues. CDR1 is GTSNPN, CDR2 SVGIG, per germline (reference sequence).

This clonotype occurred many times. This rearrangement joins TRBV28 to TRBJ1-3; D gene uncertain. This CDR3 region has 16 residues. V lost 5 bases to trimming and J lost 7 bases, with 21 bases between them. Germline-derived CDR1 and CDR2 are MDHEN and SYDVKM. The CDR3 loop reads CASSPTSHASGNTIYF. As DNA, the CDR3 is TGTGCCAGCAGTCCCACGTCGCACGCATCGGGGAACACCATATATTTT.

The table lists this clonotype with a few counts. V and J are TRBV5-4 and TRBJ1-5, with D uncertain. The germline V and J ends were trimmed by 0 bases and 3 bases, with 10 bases remaining between them. The CDR3 runs to 15 residues. CDR1 is SGHNT and CDR2 is YYREEE in the germline V gene (reference sequence). This CDR3 is CASSLGPVPNQPQHF. The CDR3 nucleotides are TGTGCCAGCAGCTTGGGACCCGTACCCAATCAGCCCCAGCATTTT.

There are many counts of this clonotype. V is TRBV7-2 and J is TRBJ2-7; TRBD2 agrees at 8 bases. CDR3 size: 15 residues. The ends lost 2 bases at V and 4 bases at J; junction bases unmatched: 7. The germline V gene has CDR1 SGHTA and CDR2 FQGNSA. This CDR3 is CASSLRSGGRYEQYV. CDR3 bases: TGTGCCAGCAGCTTAAGGTCGGGAGGGAGGTACGAGCAGTACGTC.

This clonotype was counted many times. The gene calls are TRBV19 and TRBJ2-1; no clear D. CDR1 and CDR2 from the germline V gene are LNHDA and SQIVND (reference sequence). Trimming removed 3 bases from V and 1 base from J, with 10 bases in between. The CDR3 consists of 15 residues. CDR3 sequence: CASSIASSSYNEQFF. CDR3 coding DNA: TGTGCCAGTAGTATCGCTAGTAGTTCCTACAATGAGCAGTTCTTC.

The chain links TRBV7-8 to TRBJ1-1, with D hard to call. Germline V gene sequence: CDR1 SGHVS, CDR2 FQNEAQ. The CDR3 contains 13 residues. V dropped 1 base and J dropped 4 bases, with 7 bases sitting between them. CDR3 bases: TGTGCCAGCAGCTTAGGGGCAGGCACTGAAGCTTTCTTT. It yields the protein CASSLGAGTEAFF.

In this sample, this clonotype turned up many times. The rearrangement links TRBV7-8 to TRBJ2-1; D is possibly TRBD1 or TRBD2 (5 bases each). Germline V CDR1 and CDR2: SGHVS, FQNEAQ. With 4 bases removed from V and 6 bases from J, the gap between germline ends came to 19 bases. The CDR3 sequence is 16 residues long. CDR3 DNA: TGTGCCAGCAGCTCCGGGGCTAGCATGTATGTCAATGAGCAGTTCTTC. It yields the protein CASSSGASMYVNEQFF.

Many counts were recorded for this clonotype. The chain has TRBV7-9 and TRBJ1-5; 8 positions match TRBD1. Germline trimming cut 3 bases from V and 7 bases from J; bases unmatched to any gene: 8. Germline lookup yields CDR1 SEHNR and CDR2 FQNEAQ (reference sequence). This CDR3 has 15 residues. The CDR3 region has the DNA TGTGCCAGCAGCTTCGAAGGACAGGGAAGGCAGCCCCAGCATTTT. This encodes CASSFEGQGRQPQHF.

This clonotype was recorded many times. J is TRBJ2-7 and V is TRBV3-1; a weak D match, TRBD1 (6 bases). CDR1 is LGHDT, CDR2 YNNKEL, per germline (reference sequence). The CDR3 extends over 13 amino acids. Trimming removed 4 bases from V and 5 bases from J, with 12 bases in between. The CDR3 nucleotides are TGTGCCAGCAGCCCCCTGGGGGCCGACGAGCAGTACGTC. Protein product: CASSPLGADEQYV.

This clonotype showed up just a few times. This sequence joins TRBV19 and TRBJ2-1; D call uncertain. V shed 2 bases and J shed 4 bases, with 27 bases lying between them. Germline-derived CDR1 and CDR2 are LNHDA and SQIVND (reference sequence). The CDR3 is made up of 20 amino acids. The chain's CDR3 is CASSIWVRRRPPFSYNEQFF. DNA of the CDR3: TGTGCCAGTAGTATATGGGTCAGAAGGCGTCCTCCCTTCTCTTACAATGAGCAGTTCTTC.

The table lists this clonotype with many counts. The rearrangement uses TRBV5-3 and TRBJ1-4; possibly TRBD1 for D (6 bases). TRBV5-3 qualifies as an ORF whose function is uncertain. The V end was cut by 1 base, the J end by 5 bases, with 18 bases between. CDR3 length: 17 residues. This CDR3 reads CARSLSAGAALNEKLFF. The DNA for the CDR3 is TGTGCCAGAAGCTTGTCGGCAGGGGCCGCCCTGAATGAAAAACTGTTTTTT.

This clonotype was counted many times. This CDR3 reads CASSFRDRGSFTDTQYF. The CDR3 DNA sequence: TGCGCCAGCAGCTTCCGGGACAGGGGATCTTTTACAGATACGCAGTATTTT. The gene calls are TRBV5-1 and TRBJ2-3; TRBD1 matches at 10 bases. In germline, CDR1 is SGHRS, CDR2 YFSETQ. V lost 2 bases, J lost 3 bases, and 9 bases stayed unmatched. The CDR3 contains 17 residues.